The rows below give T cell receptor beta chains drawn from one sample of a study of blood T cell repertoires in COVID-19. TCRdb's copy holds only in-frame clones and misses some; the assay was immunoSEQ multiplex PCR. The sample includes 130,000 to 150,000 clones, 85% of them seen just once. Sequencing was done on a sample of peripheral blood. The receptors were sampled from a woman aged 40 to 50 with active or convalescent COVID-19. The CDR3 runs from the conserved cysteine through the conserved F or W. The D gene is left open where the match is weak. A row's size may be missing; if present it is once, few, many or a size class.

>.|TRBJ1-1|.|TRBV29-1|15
TGCAGCGTTGACGACTACAGGGTTATGAACACTGAAGCTTTCTTT
CSVDDYRVMNTEAFF
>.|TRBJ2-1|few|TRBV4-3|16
TGCGCCAGCAGCCAAGATATACCCGGGACCTACAATGAGCAGTTCTTC
CASSQDIPGTYNEQFF
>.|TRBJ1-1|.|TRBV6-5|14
TGTGCCAGCAGTTACCAGGGATCGAACACTGAAGCTTTCTTT
CASSYQGSNTEAFF
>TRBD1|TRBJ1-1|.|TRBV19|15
TGTGCCAGTAGTCCGCTGACAGGGGGACCCCTTGGCGCTTTCTTT
CASSPLTGGPLGAFF
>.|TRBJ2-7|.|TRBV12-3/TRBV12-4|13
TGTGCCAGCAGTGCCGCCCCGGGTGGCGAGCAGTACTTC
CASSAAPGGEQYF
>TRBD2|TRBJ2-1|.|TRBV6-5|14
TGTGCCAGCAGGACTAGCGGGAGGCAAAATGAGCAGTTCTTC
CASRTSGRQNEQFF
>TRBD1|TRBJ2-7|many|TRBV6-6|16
TGTGCCAGCAGCCGACAGGGTAATTCGATGGGTTACGAGCAGTACTTC
CASSRQGNSMGYEQYF
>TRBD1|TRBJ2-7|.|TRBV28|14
TGTGCCAGCAGTTTCAGGGGGACATCCTACGAGCAGTACTTC
CASSFRGTSYEQYF
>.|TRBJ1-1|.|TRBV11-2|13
TGTGCCAGCAGCACCTCTCACAGGGCTGAAGCTTTCTTT
CASSTSHRAEAFF
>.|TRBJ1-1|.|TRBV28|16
TGTGCCAGCAGCCCATGGTGGGCCGACGGGAACACTGAAGCTTTCTTT
CASSPWWADGNTEAFF
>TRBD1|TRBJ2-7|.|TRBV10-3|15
TGTGCCATCAGTGAGTCCGGGACAGGTTACTACGAGCAGTACTTC
CAISESGTGYYEQYF
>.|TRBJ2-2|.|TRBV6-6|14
TGTGCAACTGTCGGGGGACCGAACACCGGGGAGCTGTTTTTT
CATVGGPNTGELFF
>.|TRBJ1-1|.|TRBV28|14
TGTGCCAGCAGTTTACTCCCCGGGAGACCTGAAGCTTTCTTT
CASSLLPGRPEAFF
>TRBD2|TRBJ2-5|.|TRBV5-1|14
TGCGCCAGCAGCACCTGGACTAGCCAAGAGACCCAGTACTTC
CASSTWTSQETQYF
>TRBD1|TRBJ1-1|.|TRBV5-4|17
TGTGCCAGCAGCTTGACGGGACAGGGGGCTATGAACACTGAAGCTTTCTTT
CASSLTGQGAMNTEAFF
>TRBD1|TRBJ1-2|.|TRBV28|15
TGTGCCAGCAACGATCACAGGGGATGGGACTATGGCTACACCTTC
CASNDHRGWDYGYTF
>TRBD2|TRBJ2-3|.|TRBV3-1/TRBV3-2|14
TGTGCCAGCAGCCAGGCAAGCGGGGCAGATACGCAGTATTTT
CASSQASGADTQYF